Reported below is one TCR beta chain. This table comes from immunoSEQ multiplex PCR, and its TCRdb copy is limited to in-frame clones, with some not included. The sample lists 2 million to 3 million clones; approximately 94% were seen once. CDR3 length: 15 amino acids. Germline CDR1 SNHLY, CDR2 FYNNEI. Unmatched junction bases numbered 11, after V lost 11 bases and J lost 4 bases. The data were obtained in a study of shared clonotypes between healthy human individuals. Study background: Three men and a couple of women, aged 18 to 49, were donors.

This TCR derives from a young man in good health. Source material: naive CD4+ T cells sorted from blood. The sample's subset: CD45RA+ positively selected. V is TRBV2 and J is TRBJ2-1; the match to TRBD2 covers 10 bases. CDR3 residues: CAGALLAGEYNEQFF. Here the CDR3 DNA reads TGTGCCGGAGCCTTGCTAGCGGGAGAGTACAATGAGCAGTTCTTC.